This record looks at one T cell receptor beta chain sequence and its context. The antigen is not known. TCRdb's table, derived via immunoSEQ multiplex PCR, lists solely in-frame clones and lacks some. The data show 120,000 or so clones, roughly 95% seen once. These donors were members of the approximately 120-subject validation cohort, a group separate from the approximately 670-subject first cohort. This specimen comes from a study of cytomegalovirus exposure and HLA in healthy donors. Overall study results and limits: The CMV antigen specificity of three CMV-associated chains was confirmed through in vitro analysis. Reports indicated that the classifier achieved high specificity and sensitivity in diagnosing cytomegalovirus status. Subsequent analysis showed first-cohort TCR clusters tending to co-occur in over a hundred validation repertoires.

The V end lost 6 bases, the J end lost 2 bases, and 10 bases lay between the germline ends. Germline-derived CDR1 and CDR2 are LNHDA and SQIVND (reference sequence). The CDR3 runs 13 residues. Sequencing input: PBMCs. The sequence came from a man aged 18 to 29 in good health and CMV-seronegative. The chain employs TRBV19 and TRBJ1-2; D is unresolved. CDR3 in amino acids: CASRGGRNYGYTF. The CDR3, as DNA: TGTGCCAGTAGAGGAGGACGGAACTATGGCTACACCTTC.